This TCR beta chain was found in a study of response to subunit inactivated influenza vaccine. General study results and limits: It was suggested by the authors that few new T cells are recruited by each seasonal influenza vaccination.

TCRdb reprocessed the RT-PCR reads with MiXCR, giving one entry per CDR3 protein. The sample consists of roughly 790,000 distinct CDR3 sequences, roughly 20% of them appearing once. Of note for this clonotype: Its cognate antigen is unknown.

V shed 4 bases and J 0 bases; nucleotides not matched to a gene: 10. From germline, CDR1 is LNHNV and CDR2 YYDKDF (reference sequence). This CDR3 is built from 17 residues. V usage is TRBV15 and J usage is TRBJ1-2, with TRBD1 matching over 8 bases. The source of this sequence is a man aged 50-59 years who received an inactivated influenza vaccine. Source: PBMCs from blood, taken roughly 5 days after vaccination. CDR3 sequence reads: CATSKDRGPSANYGYTF. CDR3 bases: TGTGCCACCAGCAAAGACAGGGGCCCCTCAGCTAACTATGGCTACACCTTC.